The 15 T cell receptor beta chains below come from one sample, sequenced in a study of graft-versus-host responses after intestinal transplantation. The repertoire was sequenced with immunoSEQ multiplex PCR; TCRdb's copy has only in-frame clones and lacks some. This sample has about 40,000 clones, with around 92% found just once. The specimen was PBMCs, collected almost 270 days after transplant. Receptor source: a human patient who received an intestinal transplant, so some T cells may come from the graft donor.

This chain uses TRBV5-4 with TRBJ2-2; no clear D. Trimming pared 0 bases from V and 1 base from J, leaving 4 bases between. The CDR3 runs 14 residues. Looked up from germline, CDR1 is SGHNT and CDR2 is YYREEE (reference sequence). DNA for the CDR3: TGTGCCAGCAGCTTGGGGTTGAACACCGGGGAGCTGTTTTTT. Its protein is CASSLGLNTGELFF.

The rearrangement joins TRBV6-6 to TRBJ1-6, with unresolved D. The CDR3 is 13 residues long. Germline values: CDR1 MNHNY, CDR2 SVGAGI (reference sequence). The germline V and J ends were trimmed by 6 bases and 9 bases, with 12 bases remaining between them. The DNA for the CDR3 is TGTGCCAGCAGCCCAGGAGAATTTTCACCCCTCCACTTT. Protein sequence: CASSPGEFSPLHF.

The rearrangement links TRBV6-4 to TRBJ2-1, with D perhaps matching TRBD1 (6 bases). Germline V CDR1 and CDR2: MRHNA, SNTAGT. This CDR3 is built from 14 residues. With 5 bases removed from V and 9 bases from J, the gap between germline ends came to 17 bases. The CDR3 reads CASSHTGSGGEQFF. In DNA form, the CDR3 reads TGTGCCAGCAGTCATACAGGGAGTGGTGGTGAGCAGTTCTTC.

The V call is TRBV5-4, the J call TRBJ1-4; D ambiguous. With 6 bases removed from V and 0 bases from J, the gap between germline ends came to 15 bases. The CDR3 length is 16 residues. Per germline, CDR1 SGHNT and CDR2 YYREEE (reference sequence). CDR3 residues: CASTPPSGTTNEKLFF. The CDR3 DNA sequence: TGTGCCAGCACACCCCCTTCGGGCACAACTAATGAAAAACTGTTTTTT.

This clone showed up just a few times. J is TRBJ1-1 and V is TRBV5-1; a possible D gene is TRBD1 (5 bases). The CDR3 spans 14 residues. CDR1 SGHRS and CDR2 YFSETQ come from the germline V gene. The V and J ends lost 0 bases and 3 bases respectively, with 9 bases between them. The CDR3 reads CASSLDRIYTEAFF. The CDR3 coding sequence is TGCGCCAGCAGCTTGGACAGGATCTACACTGAAGCTTTCTTT.

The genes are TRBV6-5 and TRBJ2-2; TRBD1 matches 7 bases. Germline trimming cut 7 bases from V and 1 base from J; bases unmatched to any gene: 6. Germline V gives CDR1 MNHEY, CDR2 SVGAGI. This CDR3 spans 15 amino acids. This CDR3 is CASIGAGGNTGELFF. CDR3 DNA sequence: TGTGCCAGCATAGGGGCAGGGGGGAACACCGGGGAGCTGTTTTTT.

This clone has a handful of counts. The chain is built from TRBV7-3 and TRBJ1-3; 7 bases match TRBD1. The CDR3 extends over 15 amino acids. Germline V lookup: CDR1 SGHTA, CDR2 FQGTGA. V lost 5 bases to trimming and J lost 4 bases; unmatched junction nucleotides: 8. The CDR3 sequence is CASSITGELGNTIYF. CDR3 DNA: TGTGCCAGCAGCATCACAGGGGAGTTGGGAAACACCATATATTTT. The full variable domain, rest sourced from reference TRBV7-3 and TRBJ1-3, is GAGVSQTPSNKVTEKGKYVELRCDPISGHTALYWYRQSLGQGPEFLIYFQGTGAADDSGLPNDRFFAVRPEGSVSTLKIQRTERGDSAVYLCASSITGELGNTIYFGEGSWLTVV.

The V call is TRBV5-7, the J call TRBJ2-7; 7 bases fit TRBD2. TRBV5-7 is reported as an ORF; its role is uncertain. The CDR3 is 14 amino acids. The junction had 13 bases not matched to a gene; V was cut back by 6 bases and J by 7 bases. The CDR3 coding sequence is TGTGCCAGCAATCGATGGGGGGGATGGGATGAGCAGTACTTC. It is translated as CASNRWGGWDEQYF.

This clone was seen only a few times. In DNA, the CDR3 is TGTGCCAGCAGTAGACGAGGGTCCCTGAATGGCTACACCTTC. Translated: CASSRRGSLNGYTF. The chain couples TRBV6-5 to TRBJ1-2; D is ambiguous. There are 14 residues in the CDR3. V was shortened by 5 bases and J by 6 bases, with 16 bases between the two germline ends. Per the germline V gene, CDR1 is MNHEY and CDR2 is SVGAGI.

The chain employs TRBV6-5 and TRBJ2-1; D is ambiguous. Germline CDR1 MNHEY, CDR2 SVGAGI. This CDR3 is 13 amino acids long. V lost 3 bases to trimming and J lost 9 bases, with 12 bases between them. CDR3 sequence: CASSYDRRIEQFF. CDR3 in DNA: TGTGCCAGCAGTTATGACCGACGGATTGAGCAGTTCTTC.

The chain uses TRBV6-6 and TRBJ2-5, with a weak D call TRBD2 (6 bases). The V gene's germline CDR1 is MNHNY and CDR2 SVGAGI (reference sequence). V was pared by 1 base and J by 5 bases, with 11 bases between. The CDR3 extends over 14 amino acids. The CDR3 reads CASSYYSGGETQYF. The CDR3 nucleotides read TGTGCCAGCAGTTACTATAGCGGCGGGGAGACCCAGTACTTC.

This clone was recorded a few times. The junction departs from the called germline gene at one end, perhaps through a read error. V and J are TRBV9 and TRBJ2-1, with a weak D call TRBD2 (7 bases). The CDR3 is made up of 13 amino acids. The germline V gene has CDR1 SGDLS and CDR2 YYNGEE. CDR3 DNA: TGTGCCCGCAGCGTAGGGGGGGGCCCAGAGCAGTTCTTC. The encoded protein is CARSVGGGPEQFF. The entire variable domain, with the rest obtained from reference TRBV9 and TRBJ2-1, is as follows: DSGVTQTPKHLITATGQRVTLRCSPRSGDLSVYWYQQSLDQGLQFLIQYYNGEERAKGNILERFSAQQFPDLHSELNLSSLELGDSALYFCARSVGGGPEQFFGPGTRLTVL.

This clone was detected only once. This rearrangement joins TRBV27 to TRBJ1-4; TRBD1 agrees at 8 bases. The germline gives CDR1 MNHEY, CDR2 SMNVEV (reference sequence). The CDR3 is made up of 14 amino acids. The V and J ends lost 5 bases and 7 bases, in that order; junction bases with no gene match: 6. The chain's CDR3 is CASSTGQGGEKLFF. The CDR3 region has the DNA TGTGCCAGCAGTACAGGACAGGGAGGTGAAAAACTGTTTTTT.

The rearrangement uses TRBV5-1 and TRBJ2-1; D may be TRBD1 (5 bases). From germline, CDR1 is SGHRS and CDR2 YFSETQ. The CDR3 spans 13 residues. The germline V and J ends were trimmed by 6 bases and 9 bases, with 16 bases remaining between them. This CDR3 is CASNDRGLSEQFF. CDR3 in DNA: TGCGCCAGCAACGATAGGGGATTGAGTGAGCAGTTCTTC.

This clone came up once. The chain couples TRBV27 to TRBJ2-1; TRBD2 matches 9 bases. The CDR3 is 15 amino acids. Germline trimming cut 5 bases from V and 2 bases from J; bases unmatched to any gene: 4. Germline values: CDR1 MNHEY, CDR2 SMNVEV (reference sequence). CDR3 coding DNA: TGTGCCAGCAGTAGCGGGGGGCCCACCTACAATGAGCAGTTCTTC. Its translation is CASSSGGPTYNEQFF.